This T cell receptor (beta chain) was obtained from a study of metastatic and nonmetastatic thyroid tumors. At the level of the study: A comparison of repertoires was made across blood and tumor or nodule tissue from malignant and benign thyroid patients.

No treatment of any kind had been given to any patient before thyroid surgery. Trimming stripped 1 base from V and 2 bases from J, with 6 bases between. This CDR3 has 13 residues. In germline, CDR1 is SGHNT, CDR2 YYREEE (reference sequence). In the authors' methods: What underpinned the distant-metastasis classifier for papillary thyroid cancer was the set of CDR3 differences across clinicopathological groups. TCRdb reanalyzed the PCR reads via MiXCR. These V and J calls are TCRdb output, not the study's own analysis. The sample contains around 15,000 clones, about 34% of which appear only once. The sequenced sample was tumor tissue. V usage is TRBV5-4 and J usage is TRBJ2-5; D gene ambiguous. The receptor comes from a male donor with papillary thyroid cancer or a benign thyroid nodule (not recorded which). Some clones in this sample may be carry-over from other donors' samples. The CDR3 region is CASSLPVQETQYF. CDR3 sequence (DNA): TGTGCCAGCAGCTTGCCTGTACAAGAGACCCAGTACTTC. Drawing the rest from reference TRBV5-4 and TRBJ2-5, the complete variable domain is ETGVTQSPTHLIKTRGQQVTLRCSSQSGHNTVSWYQQALGQGPQFIFQYYREEENGRGNFPPRFSGLQFPNYSSELNVNALELDDSALYLCASSLPVQETQYFGPGTRLLVL.